This TCR beta chain was captured in a study of patients and donors after allogeneic stem cell transplantation. This clonotype has a handful of counts. From the RT-PCR reads, TCRdb called clonotypes with MiXCR, one entry per CDR3 protein. This sample carries 920,000 or so distinct CDR3 sequences, roughly 18% of them seen once, and the ten largest clones take roughly 6.4%. Per germline, CDR1 MNHEY and CDR2 SVGEGT. The CDR3 runs to 14 residues. Trimming removed 2 bases at V and 6 bases at J, with 11 bases between. The source of this sequence is a human donor who was either an allogeneic HSCT recipient or a stem cell or donor lymphocyte infusion donor (not recorded which). It is not recorded whose cells these are; they may come from a transplant donor. The V and J genes are TRBV6-2 or TRBV6-3 and TRBJ1-5; maybe TRBD1 (6 bases). The sequenced material came from blood, either unsorted or a sorted T cell fraction (not recorded which). The CDR3 loop reads CASSYTGFGQPQHF. The CDR3 nucleotides are TGTGCCAGCAGTTACACAGGGTTCGGTCAGCCCCAGCATTTT.